This is a list of T cell receptor beta chains from one sample in a study of shared clonotypes between healthy human individuals. Data came from immunoSEQ multiplex PCR; TCRdb stores just in-frame clones and leaves some out. The profile shows some 2,100,000 clones, under 97% of them singletons. Sequencing used naive CD4+ T cells sorted from blood. Receptors were obtained from a man younger than 35 in good health. The CDR3 runs from the conserved cysteine through the conserved F or W. Fields, in order: clone size, D gene, J gene, V gene, CDR3 DNA, CDR3 protein. The D gene is left open where the match is weak. Size tells how often a clone was seen (once, few, many) or the class of an expanded clone, and some rows leave it out.

>once|.|TRBJ1-1|TRBV6-5
TGTGCCAGCAGCCGAACAGGGCCGATTACGAAAGCTTTCTTT
CASSRTGPITKAFF
>.|TRBD1|TRBJ2-5|TRBV6-5
TGTGCCAGCAGTTACCCGACAGGGAACCAAGAGACCCAGTACTTC
CASSYPTGNQETQYF
>.|.|TRBJ2-5|TRBV10-1
TGCGCCAGCAGTGACCCGGCGGACCGTGGCTCCGGGACCCAGTACTTC
CASSDPADRGSGTQYF
>.|.|TRBJ2-3|TRBV10-3
TGTGCCATCAGTAGTTTACTAGCACGAGCAGGCACAGATACGCAGTATTTT
CAISSLLARAGTDTQYF
>.|.|TRBJ2-7|TRBV14
TGTGCCAGCAGCCCAAGCTGGAAAGAGGAGGGCTCCTACGAGCAGTACTTC
CASSPSWKEEGSYEQYF
>few|.|TRBJ2-7|TRBV11-3
TGTGCCAGCAGCTTGGGGAGCGTGGGCGAGCAGTACTTC
CASSLGSVGEQYF
>.|.|TRBJ2-5|TRBV11-2
TGTGCCAGCAGCTTGGAGCCAGCCCAAGAGACCCAGTACTTC
CASSLEPAQETQYF
>.|.|TRBJ1-5|TRBV19
TGTGCCAGTAGTATAATTAGGGGCGCGAGCAATCAGCCCCAGCATTTT
CASSIIRGASNQPQHF
>.|.|TRBJ2-7|TRBV7-2
TGTGCCAGCAGCTTAGGGATGGGGGCAGTGGAGCAGTACTTC
CASSLGMGAVEQYF
>.|TRBD1|TRBJ1-4|TRBV7-9
TGTGCCAGCAGCGCTGACAGGGGGCGTGTTGAAAAACTGTTTTTT
CASSADRGRVEKLFF
>.|TRBD2|TRBJ2-1|TRBV10-1
TGCGCCAGCAGTGGGGGACTAGCTGCCAATGAGCAGTTCTTC
CASSGGLAANEQFF
>.|.|TRBJ2-3|TRBV5-4
TGTGCCAGCAGCCGATCTAGCGTCGGGACAGATACGCAGTATTTT
CASSRSSVGTDTQYF
>once|TRBD1|TRBJ1-1|TRBV25-1
TGTGCCAGCAGTGATTACAGGGGGTCTACTGAAGCTTTCTTT
CASSDYRGSTEAFF
>.|.|TRBJ1-3|TRBV10-3
TGTGCCATCAGTGAGTCCCTTGGGAGACCTTCCACTACTGGAAACACCATATATTTT
CAISESLGRPSTTGNTIYF
>.|.|TRBJ1-2|TRBV27
TGTGCCAGCAGTTTGAGAGGAGCAGTAGCTAACTATGGCTACACCTTC
CASSLRGAVANYGYTF
>.|.|TRBJ2-7|TRBV2
TGTGCCAGCAGTGTGGGGCGGGTCTCCTACGAGCAGTACTTC
CASSVGRVSYEQYF
>.|.|TRBJ1-5|TRBV7-2
TGTGCCAGCAGCTTAGACAGGGACGTTCAGCCCCAGCATTTT
CASSLDRDVQPQHF
>.|.|TRBJ1-6|TRBV2
TGTGCCAGCAGTGAGGTGGGTGGGGGAAATTCACCCCTCCACTTT
CASSEVGGGNSPLHF
>.|TRBD2|TRBJ2-7|TRBV11-2
TGTGCCAGCAGCCCAGGGGCTGGACTAGCGGGAGCCGAGCAGTACTTC
CASSPGAGLAGAEQYF
>.|TRBD1|TRBJ1-6|TRBV27
TGTGCCAGCAGCTCTGGACAGGGACATAATTCACCCCTCCACTTT
CASSSGQGHNSPLHF
>.|.|TRBJ2-2|TRBV4-1
TGCGCCAGCAGCCAAGATCGCCGGCCAGGGAACGGGGAGCTGTTTTTT
CASSQDRRPGNGELFF
>.|.|TRBJ2-1|TRBV6-6
TGTGCCAGCAGTTACCCTGGGGGGAGTTACAATGAGCAGTTCTTC
CASSYPGGSYNEQFF
>once|.|TRBJ2-1|TRBV7-2
TGTGCCAGCAGCCCCCATCAGGGTAGCAATGAGCAGTTCTTC
CASSPHQGSNEQFF
>.|TRBD2|TRBJ2-2|TRBV4-3
TGCGCCAGCAGCCAACGCCCAGCGGGAGATGCCGGGGAGCTGTTTTTT
CASSQRPAGDAGELFF
>.|.|TRBJ1-2|TRBV28
TGTGCAGTCGCGGGCCTAGTTAATAGCGTCGGCTACACCTTC
CAVAGLVNSVGYTF